These 14 T cell receptor beta chains share one sample of origin, sequenced in a study of human T cells and chemical hapten exposure. TCRdb analysed the RACE reads with MiXCR anew, one entry per CDR3 protein. The sample has 89,000 or so distinct CDR3 sequences; 6% to 8.5% are singletons. Sample time point: patch test 2, 6 weeks after DPC sensitization. Treatment reported: therapeutic diphenylcyclopropenone sensitization with weekly scalp DPC. The starting material was whole blood, obtained in connection with sensitization to the hapten diphenylcyclopropenone (DPC). The receptors here all came from a woman in her 30s with alopecia areata. Some clones in this sample may be carry-over from other donors' samples.

Regarding this clonotype: Because it lacks the conserved phenylalanine or tryptophan at the end, this CDR3 is likely a read error. No DNA is shown, since the ends of the CDR3 on it are uncertain; the CDR3 is the one TCRdb lists. V is TRBV25-1 and J is TRBJ2-7; the table's D gene call, TRBD1, was not cross checked with the DNA. The CDR3 comprises 11 residues, both ends counted. Per the germline V gene, CDR1 is MGHDK and CDR2 is SYGVNS. CDR3 region: CASSEKRGWTL.

The table lists this clonotype with many counts. CDR3 in DNA: TGTGCCAGCAGCCACGGACAGGGGCCTAATGAAAAACTGTTTTTT. Amino acids: CASSHGQGPNEKLFF. The chain couples TRBV3-1 to TRBJ1-4; 9 bases match TRBD1. The J segment lost 3 bases and the V segment lost 3 bases, leaving 2 bases of the junction unmatched. CDR3 size: 15 residues. Germline V gives CDR1 LGHDT, CDR2 YNNKEL (reference sequence).

This clonotype has ten or more counts. The rearrangement joins TRBV12-3 or TRBV12-4 to TRBJ1-2; TRBD1 aligns across 11 bases. The length of the CDR3 is 13 residues. With V trimmed by 6 bases and J by 5 bases, 2 bases remained unmatched. DNA for the CDR3: TGTGCCAGCAGGGGACAGGGGGGGTATGGCTACACCTTC. This gives the protein CASRGQGGYGYTF.

This chain links TRBV12-3 or TRBV12-4 with TRBJ1-2; D not certain. The V gene lost 5 bases and the J gene lost 4 bases, with 14 bases spanning the gap. The CDR3 length is 14 residues. The CDR3 DNA reads TGTGCCAGCAGTCTGGGGTCTTCTGTCTATGGCTACACCTTC. This translates into CASSLGSSVYGYTF.

This clonotype has at least ten counts. The chain uses TRBV12-3 or TRBV12-4 and TRBJ1-5; a possible D gene is TRBD1 (6 bases). The germline V and J ends were trimmed by 5 bases and 5 bases, with 16 bases remaining between them. The CDR3 covers 15 residues. CDR3 in DNA: TGTGCCAGCAGTGCGACAGGTAGTCGGGATCAGCCCCAGCATTTT. Protein product: CASSATGSRDQPQHF.

This clonotype occurred many times. J is TRBJ2-7 and V is TRBV6-2 or TRBV6-3, with D tentatively TRBD1 (6 bases). The germline V gene has CDR1 MNHEY and CDR2 SVGEGT. V was cut by 5 bases and J by 0 bases, with 8 bases left in between. There are 13 residues in the CDR3. The CDR3: CASSRDISYEQYF. CDR3 bases: TGTGCCAGCAGTAGGGACATCTCCTACGAGCAGTACTTC.

This clonotype was seen at least ten times. The rearrangement uses TRBV6-6 and TRBJ1-4; weak D call: TRBD1 (6 bases). The CDR3 length is 16 residues. V dropped 7 bases and J dropped 1 base, with 16 bases sitting between them. From germline, CDR1 is MNHNY and CDR2 SVGAGI (reference sequence). The CDR3 region has the DNA TGTGCCAGCATGCGAATCGACAGGCGAACTAATGAAAAACTGTTTTTT. Translated: CASMRIDRRTNEKLFF.

The chain links TRBV5-1 to TRBJ2-3, with 10 nucleotides matching TRBD2. The CDR3 extends over 17 amino acids. From germline, CDR1 is SGHRS and CDR2 YFSETQ. The trim removed 5 bases at V and 2 bases at J, leaving 11 bases unmatched. The DNA for the CDR3 is TGCGCCAGCAGACCCGGAATACTAGCGGGGAACACAGATACGCAGTATTTT. This encodes CASRPGILAGNTDTQYF. Drawing the rest from reference TRBV5-1 and TRBJ2-3, the complete variable domain is KAGVTQTPRYLIKTRGQQVTLSCSPISGHRSVSWYQQTPGQGLQFLFEYFSETQRNKGNFPGRFSGRQFSNSRSEMNVSTLELGDSALYLCASRPGILAGNTDTQYFGPGTRLTVL.

This clonotype occurred many times. The chain combines TRBV29-1 with TRBJ1-1, with D possibly TRBD1 on 6 matching bases. The germline gives CDR1 SQVTM, CDR2 ANQGSEA. V lost 5 bases, J lost 1 base, and 11 bases lay in between. The CDR3 length is 13 residues. In nucleotides, the CDR3 is TGCAGCGTTTTGAAACAGGGGAACACTGAAGCTTTCTTT. This sequence encodes CSVLKQGNTEAFF.

The V call is TRBV18, the J call TRBJ1-1, with D possibly TRBD1 on 6 matching bases. This CDR3 spans 17 amino acids. The V gene's germline CDR1 is KGHSH and CDR2 LQKENI. Trimming removed 0 bases from V and 0 bases from J, with 14 bases in between. The chain's CDR3 is CASSPPNSGQMNTEAFF. In DNA, the CDR3 is TGTGCCAGCTCACCACCCAATTCGGGACAAATGAACACTGAAGCTTTCTTT.

The chain joins TRBV3-1 to TRBJ2-1; possibly TRBD2 for D (6 bases). The ends were cut back, 4 bases at V and 15 bases at J, with 16 bases in the middle. CDR1 and CDR2 (germline): LGHDT, YNNKEL (reference sequence). CDR3 length equals 12 residues. DNA of the CDR3: TGTGCCAGCAGCCCTTCCGCGGGGTTGCTGTTCTTC. Amino acids: CASSPSAGLLFF.

This chain uses TRBV2 with TRBJ2-7, with 7 bases lining up with TRBD2. The CDR3 is 15 residues long. With V trimmed by 2 bases and J by 3 bases, 7 bases remained unmatched. In germline, CDR1 is SNHLY, CDR2 FYNNEI. CDR3: CASSESGGGNYEQYF. CDR3 nucleotides: TGTGCCAGCAGTGAATCGGGAGGAGGAAACTACGAGCAGTACTTC.

This clonotype turned up a few times. The rearrangement uses TRBV20-1 and TRBJ1-1, with TRBD1 matching 7 bases. This CDR3 region has 14 residues. V was clipped by 6 bases and J by 7 bases; unmatched bases: 14. Germline lookup yields CDR1 DFQATT and CDR2 SNEGSKA (reference sequence). CDR3 in DNA: TGCAGTGCCCAAACCCCCTCCGGACAGGTTGAAGCTTTCTTT. Translating it yields CSAQTPSGQVEAFF.

The chain is built from TRBV19 and TRBJ2-6; D unresolved. The CDR3 consists of 15 residues. CDR1 is LNHDA, CDR2 SQIVND, per germline (reference sequence). Trimming stripped 7 bases from V and 2 bases from J, with 12 bases between. The CDR3 is CASTIVGTGANVLTF. The CDR3 coding sequence is TGTGCCAGTACCATAGTGGGGACTGGGGCCAACGTCCTGACTTTC.